This T cell receptor beta chain was sequenced during a study of radiotherapy plus CTLA-4 blockade in lung cancer. Notes on the study in general: Tumor-origin TCR clones grew in blood after radiotherapy plus ipilimumab.

Only in-frame clones appear in the TCRdb table, and some are missing; sequencing was by immunoSEQ multiplex PCR. The table lists approximately 30,000 clones, roughly four fifths of them singletons. This clone was counted between two and nine times. No antigen is known for it. The CDR3 is made up of 20 amino acids. The J segment lost 0 bases and the V segment lost 0 bases, leaving 7 bases of the junction unmatched. The germline V gene has CDR1 SGDLS and CDR2 YYNGEE. The V gene is TRBV9, the J gene TRBJ2-1; TRBD2 matches at 15 bases. The sample here was peripheral blood, taken from a patient treated with radiotherapy plus ipilimumab. The clonotype originates from a human donor with non-small cell lung cancer that progressed on radiotherapy plus ipilimumab. In DNA, the CDR3 is TGTGCCAGCAGCGTAGGGGATGGACTAGCGGGGGGGCTCTCCTACAATGAGCAGTTCTTC. Its protein is CASSVGDGLAGGLSYNEQFF.